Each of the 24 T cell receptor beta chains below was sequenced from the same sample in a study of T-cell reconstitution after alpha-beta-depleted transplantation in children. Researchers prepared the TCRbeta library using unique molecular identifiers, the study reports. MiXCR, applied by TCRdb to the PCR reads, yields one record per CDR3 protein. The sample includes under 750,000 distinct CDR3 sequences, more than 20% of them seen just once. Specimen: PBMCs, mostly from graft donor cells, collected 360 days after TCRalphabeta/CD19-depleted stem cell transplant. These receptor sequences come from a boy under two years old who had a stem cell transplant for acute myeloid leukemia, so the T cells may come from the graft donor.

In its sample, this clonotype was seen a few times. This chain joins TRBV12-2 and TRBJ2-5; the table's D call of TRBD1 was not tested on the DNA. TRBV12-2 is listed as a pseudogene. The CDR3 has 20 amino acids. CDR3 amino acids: CASRPQACPTGVKGKETQYF. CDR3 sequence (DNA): TGTGCAAGTCGCCCCCAAGCGTGCCCCACAGGGGTAAAGGGAAAGGAGACCCAGTACTTC.

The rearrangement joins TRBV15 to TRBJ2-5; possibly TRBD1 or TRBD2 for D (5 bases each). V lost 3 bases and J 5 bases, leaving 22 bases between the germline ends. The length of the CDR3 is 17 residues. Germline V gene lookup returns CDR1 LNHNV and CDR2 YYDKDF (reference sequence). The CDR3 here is CATSSGYRGDGTETQYF. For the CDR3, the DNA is TGTGCCACCAGCAGCGGGTATAGAGGGGACGGAACTGAGACCCAGTACTTC.

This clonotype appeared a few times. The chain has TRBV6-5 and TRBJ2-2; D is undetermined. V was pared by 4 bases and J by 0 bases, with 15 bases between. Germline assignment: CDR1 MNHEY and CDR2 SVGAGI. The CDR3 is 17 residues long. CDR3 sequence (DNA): TGTGCCAGCAGTTTAGGCGCCGGGCAGCCGAACACCGGGGAGCTGTTTTTT. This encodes CASSLGAGQPNTGELFF.

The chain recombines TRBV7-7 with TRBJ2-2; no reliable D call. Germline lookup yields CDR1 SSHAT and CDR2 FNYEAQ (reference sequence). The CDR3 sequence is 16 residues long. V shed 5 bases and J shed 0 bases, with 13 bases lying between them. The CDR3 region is CASSPRTVPNTGELFF. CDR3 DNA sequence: TGTGCCAGCAGCCCGCGGACCGTCCCGAACACCGGGGAGCTGTTTTTT.

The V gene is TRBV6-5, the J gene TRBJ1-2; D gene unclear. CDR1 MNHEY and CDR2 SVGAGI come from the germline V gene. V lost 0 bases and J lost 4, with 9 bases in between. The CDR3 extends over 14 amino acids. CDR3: CASSYSPATYGYTF. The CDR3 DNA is TGTGCCAGCAGTTACTCGCCAGCTACCTATGGCTACACCTTC.

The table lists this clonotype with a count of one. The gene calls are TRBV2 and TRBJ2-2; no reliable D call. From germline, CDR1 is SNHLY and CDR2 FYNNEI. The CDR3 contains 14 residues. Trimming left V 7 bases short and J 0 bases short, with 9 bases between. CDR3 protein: CASNELTNTGELFF. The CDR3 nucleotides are TGTGCCAGCAATGAGCTTACGAACACCGGGGAGCTGTTTTTT.

CDR3: CASRLGPEQFF. CDR3 DNA: TGTGCCAGCAGATTGGGCCCAGAGCAGTTCTTC. This chain joins TRBV25-1 and TRBJ2-1, with D unclear. Trimming took off 6 bases at V and 10 bases at J, with 10 bases between the two ends. Germline assignment: CDR1 MGHDK and CDR2 SYGVNS. The CDR3 runs to 11 residues.

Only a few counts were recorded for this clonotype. CDR3 sequence: CSARPGGPPDTQYF. Written as DNA, the CDR3 is TGCAGTGCTAGGCCCGGGGGCCCCCCAGATACGCAGTATTTT. V is TRBV20-1 and J is TRBJ2-3, with D perhaps assigned TRBD1 or TRBD2 (6 bases each). This CDR3 is built from 14 residues. The V and J ends lost 3 bases and 4 bases respectively, with 14 bases between them. Germline CDR1 is DFQATT and CDR2 is SNEGSKA (reference sequence).

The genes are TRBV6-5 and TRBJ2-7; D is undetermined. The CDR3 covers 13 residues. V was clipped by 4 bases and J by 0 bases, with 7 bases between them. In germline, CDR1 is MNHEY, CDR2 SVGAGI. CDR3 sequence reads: CASSWSSSYEQYV. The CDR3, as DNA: TGTGCCAGCAGTTGGTCGAGCTCCTACGAGCAGTACGTC.

CDR3 sequence: CASSFEAMISTDTQYF. As DNA, the CDR3 is TGTGCCAGCAGCTTTGAGGCGATGATTAGCACAGATACGCAGTATTTT. V is TRBV7-2 and J is TRBJ2-3; no reliable D call. Germline V gene sequence: CDR1 SGHTA, CDR2 FQGNSA. CDR3 length equals 16 residues. The V end was cut by 3 bases, the J end by 0 bases, with 13 bases between.

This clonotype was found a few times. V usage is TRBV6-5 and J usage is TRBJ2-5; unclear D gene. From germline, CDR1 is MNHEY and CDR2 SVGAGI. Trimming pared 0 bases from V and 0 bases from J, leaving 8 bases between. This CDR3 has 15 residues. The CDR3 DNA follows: TGTGCCAGCAGTTACTCGAGCAGGTACCAAGAGACCCAGTACTTC. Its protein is CASSYSSRYQETQYF.

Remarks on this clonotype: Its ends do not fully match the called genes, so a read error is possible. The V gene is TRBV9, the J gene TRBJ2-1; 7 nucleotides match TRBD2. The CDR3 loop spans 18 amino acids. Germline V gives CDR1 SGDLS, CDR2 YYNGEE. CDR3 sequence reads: CDSSVGWGGSGLRNEQFF. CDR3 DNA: TGTGACAGCAGCGTAGGTTGGGGGGGGTCTGGCCTTCGCAATGAGCAGTTCTTC.

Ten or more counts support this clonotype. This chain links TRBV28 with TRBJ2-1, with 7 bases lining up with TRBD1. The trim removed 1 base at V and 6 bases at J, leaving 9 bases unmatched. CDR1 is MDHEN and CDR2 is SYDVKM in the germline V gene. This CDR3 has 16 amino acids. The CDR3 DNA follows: TGTGCCAGCAGTTTATTTTTGACAGGGATGGGCAATGAGCAGTTCTTC. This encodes CASSLFLTGMGNEQFF.

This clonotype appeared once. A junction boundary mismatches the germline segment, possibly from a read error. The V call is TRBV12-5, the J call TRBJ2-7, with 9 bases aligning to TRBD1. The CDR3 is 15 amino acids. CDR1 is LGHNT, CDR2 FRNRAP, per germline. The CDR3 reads CASGSPGQGSNEQYF. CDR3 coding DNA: TGTGCTAGTGGCTCGCCGGGACAGGGCTCCAACGAGCAGTACTTC.

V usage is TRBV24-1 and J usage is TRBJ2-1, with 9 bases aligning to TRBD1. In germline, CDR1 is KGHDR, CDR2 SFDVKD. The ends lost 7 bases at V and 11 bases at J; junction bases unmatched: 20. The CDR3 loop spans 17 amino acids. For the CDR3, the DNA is TGTGCCACCAGGGGACAGGGAGATGCTCGTATGGGCTACCAGCAGTTCTTC. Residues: CATRGQGDARMGYQQFF.

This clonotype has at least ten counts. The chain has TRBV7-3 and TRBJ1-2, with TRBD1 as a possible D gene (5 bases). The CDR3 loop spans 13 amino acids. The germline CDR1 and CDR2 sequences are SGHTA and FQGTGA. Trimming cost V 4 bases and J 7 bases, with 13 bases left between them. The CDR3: CASSSETVLGYTF. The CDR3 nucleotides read TGTGCCAGCAGCTCCGAGACAGTCCTTGGCTACACCTTC.

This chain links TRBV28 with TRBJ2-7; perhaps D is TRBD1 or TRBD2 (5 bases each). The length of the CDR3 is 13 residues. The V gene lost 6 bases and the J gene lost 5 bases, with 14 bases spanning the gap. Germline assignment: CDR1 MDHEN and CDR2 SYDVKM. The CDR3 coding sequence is TGTGCCAGCAGCACCTTTGGGGGACACGAGCAGTACGTC. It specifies CASSTFGGHEQYV.

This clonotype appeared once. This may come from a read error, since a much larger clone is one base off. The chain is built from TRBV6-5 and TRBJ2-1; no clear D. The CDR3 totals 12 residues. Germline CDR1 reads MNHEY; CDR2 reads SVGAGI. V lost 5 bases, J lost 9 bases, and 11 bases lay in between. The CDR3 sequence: CASSGQDGEQFF. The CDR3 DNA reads TGTGCCAGCAGTGGGCAGGACGGTGAGCAGTTCTTC.

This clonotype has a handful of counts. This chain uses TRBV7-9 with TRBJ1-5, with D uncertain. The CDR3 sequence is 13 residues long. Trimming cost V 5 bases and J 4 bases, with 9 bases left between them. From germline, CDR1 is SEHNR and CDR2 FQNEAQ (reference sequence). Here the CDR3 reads CASSNGLNQPQHF. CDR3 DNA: TGTGCCAGCAGCAATGGACTGAATCAGCCCCAGCATTTT. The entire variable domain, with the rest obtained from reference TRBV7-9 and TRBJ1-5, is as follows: DTGVSQNPRHKITKRGQNVTFRCDPISEHNRLYWYRQTLGQGPEFLTYFQNEAQLEKSRLLSDRFSAERPKGSFSTLEIQRTEQGDSAMYLCASSNGLNQPQHFGDGTRLSIL.

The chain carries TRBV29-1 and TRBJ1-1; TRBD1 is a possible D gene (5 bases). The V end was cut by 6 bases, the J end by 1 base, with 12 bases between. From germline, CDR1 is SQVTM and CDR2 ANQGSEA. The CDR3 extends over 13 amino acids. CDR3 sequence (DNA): TGCAGCGTGCCATCTACAGGGAACACTGAAGCTTTCTTT. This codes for CSVPSTGNTEAFF. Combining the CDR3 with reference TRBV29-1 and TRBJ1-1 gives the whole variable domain SAVISQKPSRDICQRGTSLTIQCQVDSQVTMMFWYRQQPGQSLTLIATANQGSEATYESGFVIDKFPISRPNLTFSTLTVSNMSPEDSSIYLCSVPSTGNTEAFFGQGTRLTVV.

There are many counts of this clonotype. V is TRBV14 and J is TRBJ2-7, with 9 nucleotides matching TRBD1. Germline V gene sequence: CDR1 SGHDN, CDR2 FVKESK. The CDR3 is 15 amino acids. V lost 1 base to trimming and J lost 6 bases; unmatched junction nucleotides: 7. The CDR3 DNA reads TGTGCCAGCAGCCAAGGGGACAGGGTATTGGGCGAGCAGTACGTC. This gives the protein CASSQGDRVLGEQYV.

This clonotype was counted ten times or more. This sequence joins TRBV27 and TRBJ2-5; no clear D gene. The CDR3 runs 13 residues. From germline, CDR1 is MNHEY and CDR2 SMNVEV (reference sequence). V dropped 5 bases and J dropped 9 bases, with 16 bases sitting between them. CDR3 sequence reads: CASSLTTNGAQYF. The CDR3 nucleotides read TGTGCCAGCAGTCTGACGACGAATGGGGCCCAGTACTTC.

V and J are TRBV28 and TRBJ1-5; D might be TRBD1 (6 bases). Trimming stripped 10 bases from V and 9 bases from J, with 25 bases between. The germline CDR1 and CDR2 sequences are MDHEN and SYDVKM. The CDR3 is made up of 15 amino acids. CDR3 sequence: CAIGPGDICWAPQHF. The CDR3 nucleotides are TGTGCCATCGGCCCCGGGGACATCTGCTGGGCGCCCCAGCATTTT.

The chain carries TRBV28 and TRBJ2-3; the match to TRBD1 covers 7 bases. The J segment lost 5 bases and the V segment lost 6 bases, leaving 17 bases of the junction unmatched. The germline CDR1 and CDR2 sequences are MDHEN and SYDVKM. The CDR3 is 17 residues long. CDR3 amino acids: CASRHTGAAPLRDTQYF. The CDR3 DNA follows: TGTGCCAGCAGACATACAGGGGCCGCCCCGCTGCGAGATACGCAGTATTTT. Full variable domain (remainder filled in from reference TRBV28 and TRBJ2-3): DVKVTQSSRYLVKRTGEKVFLECVQDMDHENMFWYRQDPGLGLRLIYFSYDVKMKEKGDIPEGYSVSREKKERFSLILESASTNQTSMYLCASRHTGAAPLRDTQYFGPGTRLTVL.